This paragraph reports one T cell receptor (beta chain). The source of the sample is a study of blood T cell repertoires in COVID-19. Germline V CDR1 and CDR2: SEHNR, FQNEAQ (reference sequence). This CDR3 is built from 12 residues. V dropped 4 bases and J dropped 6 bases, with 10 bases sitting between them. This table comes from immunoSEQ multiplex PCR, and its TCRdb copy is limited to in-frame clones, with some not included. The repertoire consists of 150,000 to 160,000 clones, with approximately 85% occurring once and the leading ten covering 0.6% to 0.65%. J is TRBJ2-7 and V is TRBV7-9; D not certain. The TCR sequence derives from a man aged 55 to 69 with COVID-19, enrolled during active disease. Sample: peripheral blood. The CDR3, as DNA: TGTGCCAGCAGCTCATCGCCGGTCGAGCAGTACTTC. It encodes CASSSSPVEQYF.